A single sample is the source of the 22 T cell receptor beta chains below, sequenced in a study of T cells of healthy individuals. One entry per CDR3 protein, called by TCRdb with MiXCR from the 5' RACE reads. Among about 96,000 distinct CDR3 sequences listed, 17% were seen once. The receptors were gathered from a human donor in good health.

This clonotype was found many times. The chain has TRBV29-1 and TRBJ2-1; 9 bases match TRBD1. Germline V CDR1 and CDR2: SQVTM, ANQGSEA. The length of the CDR3 is 15 residues. Trimming cost V 0 bases and J 12 bases; bases outside gene matches: 12. CDR3 protein: CSVEDLRDRVSPQFF. In DNA form, the CDR3 reads TGCAGCGTTGAAGATTTGCGGGACAGGGTGTCCCCGCAGTTCTTC.

This clonotype has only a few counts. The V gene is TRBV24-1, the J gene TRBJ2-1, with TRBD2 matching 9 bases. CDR1 and CDR2 from the germline V gene are KGHDR and SFDVKD. Losses at the gene ends were 5 bases for V and 0 bases for J; bases not matched to a gene: 7. There are 17 residues in the CDR3. CDR3: CATSGQRGDSSYNEQFF. CDR3 DNA sequence: TGTGCCACCAGTGGGCAGCGGGGGGATAGCTCCTACAATGAGCAGTTCTTC.

There are many counts of this clonotype. The CDR3: CASSFYGGEQYF. CDR3 bases: TGTGCCAGCAGTTTTTACGGTGGCGAGCAGTACTTC. The chain couples TRBV12-3 or TRBV12-4 to TRBJ2-7; D uncertain. The CDR3 loop spans 12 amino acids. V dropped 3 bases and J dropped 6 bases, with 9 bases sitting between them.

The chain is built from TRBV11-2 and TRBJ1-1; D unclear. The CDR3 loop spans 12 amino acids. Trimming removed 0 bases from V and 11 bases from J, with 10 bases in between. CDR1 and CDR2 (germline): SGHAT, FQNNGV. The CDR3 nucleotides are TGTGCCAGCAGCTTAGAGGGCCCTGGGGCTTTCTTT. It translates to CASSLEGPGAFF.

This clonotype was seen repeatedly, ten times or more. The V and J genes are TRBV5-6 and TRBJ2-7, with TRBD2 matching over 7 bases. This CDR3 has 16 amino acids. The germline V gene has CDR1 SGHDT and CDR2 YYEEEE. After removal of 2 bases from V and 0 bases from J, the junction contained 8 bases not matched to a gene. The DNA of the CDR3 is TGTGCCAGCAGCTTTGGGGGGGAGCGGATCTCCTACGAGCAGTACTTC. Encoded protein: CASSFGGERISYEQYF.

This clonotype was detected only a few times. The J gene is TRBJ2-7, the V gene TRBV28; no clear D. Trimming took off 2 bases at V and 5 bases at J, with 13 bases between the two ends. The germline gives CDR1 MDHEN, CDR2 SYDVKM. This CDR3 has 14 residues. The CDR3 region is CASSLGTSSHEQYF. The CDR3 coding sequence is TGTGCCAGCAGTTTAGGCACATCCAGCCACGAGCAGTACTTC.

This clonotype occurred a few times. The V and J genes are TRBV4-2 and TRBJ2-3; 9 bases agree with TRBD2. J lost 0 bases, V lost 4 bases, and 11 bases had no gene match. The CDR3 contains 18 residues. The germline V gene encodes CDR1 LGHNA and CDR2 YNFKEQ. The CDR3 nucleotides are TGTGCCAGCAGCCGCCAACTAGCGGGCGGAACTAGCACAGATACGCAGTATTTT. Translation gives CASSRQLAGGTSTDTQYF.

V is TRBV29-1 and J is TRBJ2-3; 8 nucleotides line up with TRBD2. V shed 4 bases, J shed 0 bases, and the junction held 6 bases outside the gene matches. The CDR3 has 15 residues. Germline CDR1 is SQVTM and CDR2 is ANQGSEA. The CDR3 protein is CSVARGGASTDTQYF. The CDR3 DNA is TGCAGCGTTGCTCGGGGGGGCGCGAGCACAGATACGCAGTATTTT.

This clonotype was counted between two and nine times. The chain couples TRBV5-5 to TRBJ1-5; D not certain. Trimming cost V 4 bases and J 3 bases, with 14 bases left between them. Germline CDR1 reads SGHKS; CDR2 reads YYEKEE (reference sequence). This CDR3 has 15 residues. CDR3 amino acids: CASSLDLGPNQPQHF. CDR3 bases: TGTGCCAGCAGCCTGGATTTAGGACCCAATCAGCCCCAGCATTTT.

The chain joins TRBV28 to TRBJ2-7; a possible D gene is TRBD1 (7 bases). Germline CDR1 MDHEN, CDR2 SYDVKM. Between the trimmed V and J ends, which lost 10 bases and 6 bases, there was a span of 19 bases. The CDR3 contains 13 residues. CDR3 in amino acids: CATRRRGLVEQYF. Here the CDR3 DNA reads TGTGCCACCAGAAGGAGGGGGCTAGTCGAGCAGTACTTC.

This chain connects TRBV25-1 to TRBJ1-2; D may be TRBD1 (5 bases). Germline V CDR1 and CDR2: MGHDK, SYGVNS. This CDR3 region has 14 residues. V was pared by 6 bases and J by 2 bases, with 13 bases between. CDR3 region: CASRPSGQNYGYTF. In DNA form, the CDR3 reads TGTGCCAGCAGGCCCTCGGGGCAGAACTATGGCTACACCTTC.

The V and J genes are TRBV10-3 and TRBJ2-5; tentatively, D is TRBD1 (5 bases). Germline V gene data show CDR1 as ENHRY and CDR2 as SYGVKD. V gave up 11 bases and J gave up 2 bases, with 12 bases separating them. The CDR3 is made up of 12 amino acids. The CDR3 DNA is TGTGCCTCCAAGGGGTTTCAAGAGACCCAGTACTTC. This translates into CASKGFQETQYF.

V and J are TRBV20-1 and TRBJ2-2; 7 positions agree with TRBD2. After removal of 5 bases from V and 5 bases from J, the junction contained 8 bases not matched to a gene. Germline values: CDR1 DFQATT, CDR2 SNEGSKA (reference sequence). The CDR3 totals 14 residues. CDR3 amino acids: CSALDQRGTGELFF. The CDR3 bases are TGCAGTGCTTTGGACCAGCGGGGAACCGGGGAGCTGTTTTTT.

This clonotype has just a few counts. The chain combines TRBV20-1 with TRBJ2-5, with D hard to call. This CDR3 has 16 amino acids. Germline V CDR1 and CDR2: DFQATT, SNEGSKA (reference sequence). The ends were cut back, 1 base at V and 0 bases at J, with 15 bases in the middle. The CDR3 nucleotides are TGCAGTGCTAGAGCCCTCTCTCTAGAGTACCAAGAGACCCAGTACTTC. Translation gives CSARALSLEYQETQYF.

The chain recombines TRBV28 with TRBJ1-4; perhaps TRBD1 as D (5 bases). Germline V gene lookup returns CDR1 MDHEN and CDR2 SYDVKM. The V gene lost 5 bases and the J gene lost 3 bases, with 13 bases spanning the gap. This CDR3 region has 15 residues. CDR3 loop: CASSPSTAPNEKLFF. As DNA, the CDR3 is TGTGCCAGCAGTCCGTCGACAGCCCCTAATGAAAAACTGTTTTTT.

This clonotype was counted only a few times. The CDR3 DNA is TGCAGTGCTAGAGCGGGGGGCATCGGGCAGCCCCAGCATTTT. Its protein is CSARAGGIGQPQHF. This chain links TRBV20-1 with TRBJ1-5, with a tentative D call TRBD1 (6 bases). The length of the CDR3 is 14 residues. The V gene lost 1 base and the J gene lost 7 bases, with 14 bases spanning the gap. Germline loops: CDR1 DFQATT, CDR2 SNEGSKA (reference sequence).

This clonotype was found many times. The chain joins TRBV11-3 to TRBJ2-3, with 11 bases fitting TRBD2. Per germline, CDR1 SGHNT and CDR2 YENEEA. The CDR3 is 15 residues long. V trimming: 5 bases; J trimming: 4 bases; junction bases outside the gene matches: 5. The CDR3 nucleotides read TGTGCCAGCAGCGTAGCGGGAGGGCCAGCAGATACGCAGTATTTT. Translated: CASSVAGGPADTQYF.

This clonotype showed up many times. The chain employs TRBV29-1 and TRBJ1-4; D unclear. V lost 0 bases and J 7 bases, leaving 12 bases between the germline ends. Germline V gives CDR1 SQVTM, CDR2 ANQGSEA. This CDR3 is built from 14 residues. The CDR3 here is CSVEEGNRPEKLFF. The CDR3 DNA follows: TGCAGCGTTGAAGAGGGAAACCGGCCTGAAAAACTGTTTTTT.

In its sample, this clonotype was seen a few times. The rearrangement links TRBV24-1 to TRBJ2-6; tentative D call: TRBD1 (6 bases). V was trimmed by 5 bases and J by 3 bases, leaving 10 bases between them. Germline CDR1 KGHDR, CDR2 SFDVKD. The CDR3 runs to 15 residues. Written as DNA, the CDR3 is TGTGCCACCAGTGCAACAGGGTTTGGGGCCAACGTCCTGACTTTC. Amino acid sequence: CATSATGFGANVLTF.

This rearrangement joins TRBV4-2 to TRBJ1-6; TRBD1 aligns across 9 bases. Losses at the gene ends were 1 base for V and 8 bases for J; bases not matched to a gene: 3. CDR3 length: 15 residues. Germline CDR1 is LGHNA and CDR2 is YNFKEQ. CDR3 DNA: TGTGCCAGCAGCCAAGTCGACAGGGGGGATTCACCCCTCCACTTT. Its protein product is CASSQVDRGDSPLHF.

This clonotype occurred a few times. V is TRBV2 and J is TRBJ2-1; 11 nucleotides line up with TRBD2. V gave up 2 bases and J gave up 7 bases; unmatched junction bases: 7. CDR1 is SNHLY, CDR2 FYNNEI, per germline. CDR3 length equals 16 residues. The CDR3 sequence is CASSEQNSGRGNEQFF. As DNA, the CDR3 is TGTGCCAGCAGTGAACAAAATAGCGGGAGGGGAAATGAGCAGTTCTTC.

The rearrangement uses TRBV2 and TRBJ1-3; D remains unclear. CDR3 length: 14 amino acids. CDR1 is SNHLY, CDR2 FYNNEI, per germline. The V gene lost 8 bases and the J gene lost 0 bases, with 11 bases spanning the gap. The CDR3 loop is CASREASSGNTIYF. The CDR3 bases are TGTGCCAGCCGAGAGGCTAGCTCTGGAAACACCATATATTTT. Using reference TRBV2 and TRBJ1-3 for the parts outside the CDR3, the full variable domain is EPEVTQTPSHQVTQMGQEVILRCVPISNHLYFYWYRQILGQKVEFLVSFYNNEISEKSEIFDDQFSVERPDGSNFTLKIRSTKLEDSAMYFCASREASSGNTIYFGEGSWLTVV.